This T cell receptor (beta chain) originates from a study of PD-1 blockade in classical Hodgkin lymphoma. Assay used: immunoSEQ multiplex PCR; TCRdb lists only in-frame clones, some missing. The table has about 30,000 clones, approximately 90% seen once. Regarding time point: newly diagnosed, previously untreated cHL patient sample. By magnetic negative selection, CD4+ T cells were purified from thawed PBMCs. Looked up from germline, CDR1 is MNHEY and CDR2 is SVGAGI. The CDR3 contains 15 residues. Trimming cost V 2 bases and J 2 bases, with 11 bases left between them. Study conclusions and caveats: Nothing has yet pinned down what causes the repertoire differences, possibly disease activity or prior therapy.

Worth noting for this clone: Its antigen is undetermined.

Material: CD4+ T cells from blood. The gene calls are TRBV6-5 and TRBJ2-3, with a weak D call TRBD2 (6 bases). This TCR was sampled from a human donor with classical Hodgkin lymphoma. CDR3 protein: CASSYTGDSTDTQYF. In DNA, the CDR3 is TGTGCCAGCAGTTACACGGGGGATTCCACAGATACGCAGTATTTT.